This T cell receptor (beta chain) was identified during a study of radiotherapy plus CTLA-4 blockade in lung cancer. Study-level background: With roughly 28% of patients having disease control, objective responses were seen in about 18%.

Sequencing was performed with immunoSEQ multiplex PCR; in TCRdb, only in-frame clones are kept and a portion is missing. The sample has some 100,000 clones, about 83% seen once. As for this clone: Its specificity is not known.

Findings of the study overall: Expansion in blood of tumor-derived TCR clones was seen after radiotherapy plus ipilimumab.

The CDR3 loop spans 12 amino acids. The germline CDR1 and CDR2 sequences are MNHNS and SASEGT. The V and J ends lost 5 bases and 4 bases respectively, with 8 bases between them. The sample consisted of peripheral blood, taken from a patient treated with radiotherapy plus ipilimumab. The sequence was obtained from a human donor with non-small cell lung cancer that progressed on radiotherapy plus ipilimumab. The chain is built from TRBV6-1 and TRBJ1-2; a possible D gene is TRBD1 (6 bases). CDR3 bases: TGTGCCAGCAGTTCAGGGGTCTATGGCTACACCTTC. Translating gives CASSSGVYGYTF.